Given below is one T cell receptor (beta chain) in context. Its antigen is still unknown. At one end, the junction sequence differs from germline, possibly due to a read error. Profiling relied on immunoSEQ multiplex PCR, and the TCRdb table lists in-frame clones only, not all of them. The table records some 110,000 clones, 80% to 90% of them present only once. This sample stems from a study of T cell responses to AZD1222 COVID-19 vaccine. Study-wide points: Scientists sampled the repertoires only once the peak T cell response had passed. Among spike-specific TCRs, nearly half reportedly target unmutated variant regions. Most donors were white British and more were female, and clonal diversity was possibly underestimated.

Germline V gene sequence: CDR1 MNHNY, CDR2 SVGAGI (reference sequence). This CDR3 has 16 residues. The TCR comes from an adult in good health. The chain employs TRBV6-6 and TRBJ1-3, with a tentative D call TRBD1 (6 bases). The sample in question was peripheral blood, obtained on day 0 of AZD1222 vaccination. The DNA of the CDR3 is TGTGCCAGCACTTACAGGGTAATCGACTCTGGAAACACCATATATTTT. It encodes CASTYRVIDSGNTIYF.